The 9 T cell receptor beta chains in this list originate from one sample, sequenced in a study of blood T cell repertoires in COVID-19. The repertoire was sequenced with immunoSEQ multiplex PCR; TCRdb's copy has only in-frame clones and lacks some. The repertoire holds approximately 120,000 clones, with about four fifths as singletons. Source material: peripheral blood. Receptors were obtained from a human donor in a cohort sampled during active COVID-19.

This chain uses TRBV5-1 with TRBJ2-2, with TRBD1 matching 7 bases. Germline V gene sequence: CDR1 SGHRS, CDR2 YFSETQ. Trimming at V came to 4 bases and at J to 8 bases, leaving 5 bases not matched to a gene. The CDR3 is 13 amino acids. For the CDR3, the DNA is TGCGCCAGCAGCGAACGACAGGGTGGGGAGCTGTTTTTT. Translation gives CASSERQGGELFF.

V gene TRBV7-8 combines with J gene TRBJ2-6; D is possibly TRBD2 (6 bases). Trimming pared 6 bases from V and 0 bases from J, leaving 18 bases between. The CDR3 extends over 18 amino acids. Germline assignment: CDR1 SGHVS and CDR2 FQNEAQ. DNA of the CDR3: TGTGCCAGCAGTTTCCGGCAGGGCGGGATCTCTGGGGCCAACGTCCTGACTTTC. Translation gives CASSFRQGGISGANVLTF.

This rearrangement joins TRBV5-1 to TRBJ1-3; TRBD1 aligns across 11 bases. This CDR3 region has 17 residues. Germline CDR1 reads SGHRS; CDR2 reads YFSETQ. Unmatched junction bases numbered 6, after V lost 3 bases and J lost 1 base. Here the CDR3 DNA reads TGCGCCAGCAGCTCGTCCCGGGACAGGGGGTCTGGAAACACCATATATTTT. As protein: CASSSSRDRGSGNTIYF.

The J gene is TRBJ2-5, the V gene TRBV5-5; TRBD2 matches 7 bases. Per the germline V gene, CDR1 is SGHKS and CDR2 is YYEKEE (reference sequence). The CDR3 is 13 residues long. V lost 1 base and J lost 5; bases outside the gene matches: 2. The CDR3 nucleotides read TGTGCCAGCAGCTTGTACGGGGGGGAGACCCAGTACTTC. Residues: CASSLYGGETQYF.

The gene calls are TRBV9 and TRBJ1-3; D gene ambiguous. The germline CDR1 and CDR2 sequences are SGDLS and YYNGEE. V was trimmed by 3 bases and J by 2 bases, leaving 9 bases between them. This CDR3 is 14 amino acids long. For the CDR3, the DNA is TGTGCCAGCAGCGAGAGTTATCCTGGAAACACCATATATTTT. Translation gives CASSESYPGNTIYF.

The V call is TRBV6-6, the J call TRBJ2-7; 10 bases line up with TRBD2. The germline V gene encodes CDR1 MNHNY and CDR2 SVGAGI (reference sequence). V was clipped by 5 bases and J by 0 bases; unmatched bases: 1. The CDR3 spans 14 residues. The CDR3 is CASSTSGASYEQYF. The CDR3 bases are TGTGCCAGCAGTACTAGCGGGGCCTCCTACGAGCAGTACTTC.

This chain joins TRBV28 and TRBJ2-2; 15 bases are a match to TRBD2. Germline trimming cut 9 bases from V and 4 bases from J; bases unmatched to any gene: 15. Per germline, CDR1 MDHEN and CDR2 SYDVKM. This CDR3 has 19 amino acids. The CDR3 here is CASEPTGRGLAGGTGELFF. CDR3 DNA: TGTGCCAGTGAGCCGACAGGGAGGGGACTAGCGGGAGGCACCGGGGAGCTGTTTTTT. Complete variable domain (other parts from reference TRBV28 and TRBJ2-2): DVKVTQSSRYLVKRTGEKVFLECVQDMDHENMFWYRQDPGLGLRLIYFSYDVKMKEKGDIPEGYSVSREKKERFSLILESASTNQTSMYLCASEPTGRGLAGGTGELFFGEGSRLTVL.

The CDR3 reads CASSPTRGDRGSGYGYTF. The CDR3 coding sequence is TGTGCCAGCAGCCCTACCCGCGGGGACAGGGGGTCTGGCTATGGCTACACCTTC. The chain carries TRBV3-1 (or the pseudogene TRBV3-2) and TRBJ1-2, with 11 bases that match TRBD1. The V gene's germline CDR1 is LGHDT and CDR2 YNNKEL (reference sequence). This CDR3 spans 18 amino acids. Trimming at V came to 4 bases and at J to 4 bases, leaving 14 bases not matched to a gene.

The sample holds a few counts of this clone. The CDR3 sequence: CAITRTLNTEAFF. The CDR3 DNA reads as TGTGCCATCACCCGGACACTGAACACTGAAGCTTTCTTT. This chain links TRBV10-3 with TRBJ1-1, with D possibly matching TRBD1 (5 bases). Germline lookup yields CDR1 ENHRY and CDR2 SYGVKD. The CDR3 totals 13 residues. Trimming stripped 7 bases from V and 0 bases from J, with 9 bases between.